This T cell receptor beta chain originates from a study of identical twins. Broader study findings: Cord blood beta clonotypes present at high abundance carried fewer insertions; no such pattern appeared in memory repertoires. It was out-of-frame TCR alpha sharing in monozygotic twins that models underestimated.

In every case, the donor was a healthy Caucasian. In the case of this clonotype: Its antigen is unidentified.

Template switching introduced a universal primer site, and the cDNA bore unique molecular identifiers. TCRdb recomputed calls from the 5' RACE reads with MiXCR, one row per CDR3 protein. The sample carries 1.5 million to 2 million distinct CDR3 sequences, roughly 35% recorded once. The CDR3 length is 15 residues. Germline CDR1 is DFQATT and CDR2 is SNEGSKA (reference sequence). The trim removed 3 bases at V and 7 bases at J, leaving 8 bases unmatched. What was sequenced was cord blood. V gene TRBV20-1 combines with J gene TRBJ2-1, with 11 positions matching TRBD2. This TCR was recovered from a newborn girl in good health. The CDR3 coding sequence is TGCAGTGCTAGTGCGGCTAGCGGGAGGCGTAATGAGCAGTTCTTC. It translates to CSASAASGRRNEQFF.